This TCR beta chain was captured in a study of blood T cell repertoires in COVID-19. Whole-study context: The United States, Italy and Spain supplied acute and convalescent COVID-19 samples.

Per the original data handling: Amplifying reference gene primers gave estimates of nucleated cell counts. The repertoire was sequenced with immunoSEQ multiplex PCR; TCRdb's copy has only in-frame clones and lacks some. Clone size and the V and J calls come from that table; the DNA yielded D and trimming. Among about 250,000 clones, 65% to 85% were seen once, and the ten largest hold around 6%. Per germline, CDR1 SGHTA and CDR2 FQGTGA. Trimming cost V 3 bases and J 7 bases, with 12 bases left between them. The CDR3 extends over 13 amino acids. The V call is TRBV7-3, the J call TRBJ1-2; tentative D call: TRBD1 (6 bases). The sequencing input was peripheral blood. This receptor was taken from an older man with acute or convalescent COVID-19. CDR3 loop: CASSFGGLSGYTF. CDR3 coding DNA: TGTGCCAGCAGCTTTGGGGGCTTGAGTGGCTACACCTTC. Complete variable domain (other parts from reference TRBV7-3 and TRBJ1-2): GAGVSQTPSNKVTEKGKYVELRCDPISGHTALYWYRQSLGQGPEFLIYFQGTGAADDSGLPNDRFFAVRPEGSVSTLKIQRTERGDSAVYLCASSFGGLSGYTFGSGTRLTVV.